Listed here are 13 T cell receptor beta chains from one sample, sequenced in a study of blood T cell repertoires in COVID-19. The table came from immunoSEQ multiplex PCR; TCRdb's copy has only in-frame clones and leaves some out. The sample has 250,000 to 300,000 clones, approximately 91% seen once. The sequenced sample consisted of PBMCs or T cells enriched from blood (not recorded which). The receptors shown here come from a woman between 35 and 50 years old with acute COVID-19.

Only one count was recorded for this clone. This chain's CDR3 is CASRWTGEIPEGELFF. The CDR3 DNA follows: TGTGCCAGCAGATGGACAGGGGAAATCCCGGAGGGGGAGCTGTTTTTT. The chain is built from TRBV5-6 and TRBJ2-2; 9 positions match TRBD1. In germline, CDR1 is SGHDT, CDR2 YYEEEE. Trimming cost V 5 bases and J 8 bases; bases outside gene matches: 13. This CDR3 is 16 amino acids long.

Only one count was recorded for this clone. The genes are TRBV6-1 and TRBJ2-6; 11 bases line up with TRBD1. With V trimmed by 4 bases and J by 0 bases, 5 bases remained unmatched. The germline CDR1 and CDR2 sequences are MNHNS and SASEGT. This CDR3 region has 18 residues. The CDR3 protein is CASSARTGGLSGANVLTF. The CDR3 DNA reads as TGTGCCAGCAGTGCTCGGACAGGGGGCCTCTCTGGGGCCAACGTCCTGACTTTC.

The chain uses TRBV2 and TRBJ1-5, with D perhaps matching TRBD1 (6 bases). Germline assignment: CDR1 SNHLY and CDR2 FYNNEI. The CDR3 is 15 residues long. V lost 6 bases and J lost 4, with 16 bases in between. CDR3 bases: TGTGCCAGCAGAGCACAGGGTGGGGCAAATCAGCCCCAGCATTTT. It specifies CASRAQGGANQPQHF.

The rearrangement joins TRBV7-2 to TRBJ2-7; TRBD1 aligns across 7 bases. J gave up 7 bases and V 4 bases, and 13 bases lay outside the gene matches. Germline CDR1 and CDR2: SGHTA and FQGNSA. CDR3 length equals 15 residues. Here the CDR3 reads CASSYRQGSHSEQYF. The CDR3 DNA sequence: TGTGCCAGCAGCTACAGACAGGGATCTCACTCGGAGCAGTACTTC.

The chain joins TRBV4-3 to TRBJ1-2; unclear D gene. This CDR3 is 14 amino acids long. The V end lost 0 bases, the J end lost 4 bases, and 9 bases lay between the germline ends. CDR1 LGHNA and CDR2 YSLEER come from the germline V gene. The CDR3 DNA reads TGCGCCAGCAGCCAAGATAACGGAGGCTATGGCTACACCTTC. This sequence encodes CASSQDNGGYGYTF.

The gene calls are TRBV6-6 and TRBJ2-7; D gene unclear. Trimming took 0 bases from V and 6 from J, leaving 9 bases between them. This CDR3 spans 13 amino acids. CDR1 MNHNY and CDR2 SVGAGI come from the germline V gene (reference sequence). CDR3 in amino acids: CASSYSSRSEQYF. The DNA of the CDR3 is TGTGCCAGCAGTTACTCGTCCCGGTCCGAGCAGTACTTC.

This chain links TRBV25-1 with TRBJ1-6, with TRBD1 matching 7 bases. CDR3 length equals 13 residues. Germline trimming cut 2 bases from V and 14 bases from J; bases unmatched to any gene: 6. Per the germline V gene, CDR1 is MGHDK and CDR2 is SYGVNS. The CDR3: CASSEMEGAALHF. The CDR3 nucleotides read TGTGCCAGCAGTGAAATGGAGGGGGCGGCCCTCCACTTT.

This clone appeared a single time. The genes are TRBV3-1 (or the pseudogene TRBV3-2) and TRBJ1-2; 10 positions agree with TRBD1. The V and J ends lost 4 bases and 4 bases, in that order; junction bases with no gene match: 6. CDR3 length: 15 residues. Germline values: CDR1 LGHDT, CDR2 YNNKEL (reference sequence). This CDR3 is CASSRQTGGAYGYTF. CDR3 in DNA: TGTGCCAGCAGCCGGCAGACAGGGGGCGCCTATGGCTACACCTTC.

V is TRBV30 and J is TRBJ1-2; 9 bases align to TRBD1. V lost 0 bases to trimming and J lost 6 bases; unmatched junction nucleotides: 5. CDR1 and CDR2 (germline): GTSNPN, SVGIG (reference sequence). The CDR3 contains 14 residues. For the CDR3, the DNA is TGTGCCTGGAGTGTAAGGACAGGGGCGGATGGCTACACCTTC. It codes for CAWSVRTGADGYTF.

The chain links TRBV18 to TRBJ1-2; D remains ambiguous. With 3 bases removed from V and 7 bases from J, the gap between germline ends came to 15 bases. The length of the CDR3 is 14 residues. Germline lookup yields CDR1 KGHSH and CDR2 LQKENI. CDR3 DNA: TGTGCCAGCTCACCTACACCCGAATTTATTGGCTACACCTTC. It is translated as CASSPTPEFIGYTF.

The V and J genes are TRBV5-1 and TRBJ1-2; 7 bases are shared with TRBD1. The germline CDR1 and CDR2 sequences are SGHRS and YFSETQ. CDR3 length equals 13 residues. The V and J ends lost 0 bases and 4 bases, in that order; junction bases with no gene match: 0. CDR3 amino acids: CASSLGTGYGYTF. CDR3 nucleotide sequence: TGCGCCAGCAGCTTGGGGACAGGCTATGGCTACACCTTC.

The chain has TRBV6-5 and TRBJ2-7; unclear D gene. The CDR3 loop spans 10 amino acids. The germline V gene encodes CDR1 MNHEY and CDR2 SVGAGI. Trimming pared 8 bases from V and 5 bases from J, leaving 7 bases between. In nucleotides, the CDR3 is TGTGCCAGCTATTCCCACGAGCAGTACTTC. It yields the protein CASYSHEQYF.

The chain uses TRBV3-1 (or the pseudogene TRBV3-2) and TRBJ1-2; no firm D call. The CDR3 spans 13 residues. Germline lookup yields CDR1 LGHDT and CDR2 YNNKEL (reference sequence). The V end lost 3 bases, the J end lost 2 bases, and 7 bases lay between the germline ends. The CDR3 here is CASSHLRNYGYTF. The DNA of the CDR3 is TGTGCCAGCAGCCACCTCAGAAACTATGGCTACACCTTC.